This TCR beta chain was obtained from a study of blood T cell repertoires in COVID-19. In the source study's methods: Scientists estimated how many nucleated cells there were by amplifying reference gene primers. Using immunoSEQ multiplex PCR, the repertoire was profiled, and TCRdb retains in-frame clones only, with some absent. V, J and clone size were drawn from that table, and D and trimming were deduced from the DNA. The profile shows 1,200 to 1,500 clones, over 90% of them singletons. V was pared by 5 bases and J by 8 bases, with 14 bases of the junction left unmatched. CDR1 is SGHVS, CDR2 FNYEAQ, per germline. CDR3 length equals 16 residues.

Source material: peripheral blood. The TCR was taken from a human donor in a cohort sampled during active COVID-19. The V and J genes are TRBV7-6 and TRBJ2-1; 8 bases fit TRBD2. This CDR3 reads CASSQRLSGSGDEQFF. The CDR3 DNA sequence: TGTGCCAGCAGCCAAAGACTGAGCGGGAGTGGCGATGAGCAGTTCTTC.